This TCR beta chain derives from a study of cytomegalovirus exposure and HLA in healthy donors. Germline V gene data show CDR1 as SGHNT and CDR2 as YYREEE (reference sequence). V lost 2 bases to trimming and J lost 6 bases, with 5 bases between them. This CDR3 comprises 12 residues. The PCR ran on 60 Vbeta and 13 Jbeta primers. Profiling relied on immunoSEQ multiplex PCR, and the TCRdb table lists in-frame clones only, not all of them. The sample lists over 75,000 clones, 79% occurring once. The sequencing sample was made of PBMCs. The rearrangement uses TRBV5-4 and TRBJ1-4, with TRBD1 as a possible D gene (5 bases). The clonotype comes from a male donor in good health and CMV-seropositive. The CDR3 protein is CASSFRDEKLFF. The CDR3 bases are TGTGCCAGCAGCTTCAGGGATGAAAAACTGTTTTTT.